This T cell receptor beta chain emerged from a study of cytomegalovirus exposure and HLA in healthy donors. Details on this clone: Its cognate antigen is unknown.

A multiplex PCR was run with 60 Vbeta primers and 13 Jbeta primers. TCRdb's copy holds only in-frame clones and misses some; the assay was immunoSEQ multiplex PCR. The repertoire has 120,000 or so clones, around 83% of them found once; the top ten carry approximately 1%. Nominally healthy donors provided the samples, though records likely missed some immune exposures. Germline CDR1 and CDR2: KGHSH and LQKENI. Germline trimming cut 3 bases from V and 2 bases from J; bases unmatched to any gene: 3. The CDR3 has 14 residues. Overall study results and limits: Further analysis was carried out later, and it showed several of the most significant clusters appearing linked to common viral pathogens. Earlier findings revealed that most TCR beta V segments proved productive either about 87% or about 30% of the time.

This receptor was taken from a human donor in good health. The chain has TRBV18 and TRBJ2-5; 7 positions match TRBD2. The specimen was PBMCs. CDR3 DNA sequence: TGTGCCAGCTCACCGGGACTACAACAAGAGACCCAGTACTTC. This translates into CASSPGLQQETQYF.